This T cell receptor beta chain was sequenced in a study of CD8 T cells in Susac syndrome. The length of the CDR3 is 15 residues. Trimming took 1 base from V and 1 from J, leaving 11 bases between them. CDR1 is LGHDT and CDR2 is YNNKEL in the germline V gene (reference sequence). A quantity of roughly 0.5 to 1 ug RNA underwent reverse transcription using random hexamers. Across 54 Vbeta and 13 Jbeta, immunoSEQ multiplex PCR amplified TCR beta CDR3. TCRdb recomputed calls from the immunoSEQ multiplex PCR reads with MiXCR, one row per CDR3 protein. The repertoire holds approximately 170,000 distinct CDR3 sequences, 92% seen once, with about 0.073% in the top ten. The CD8+ and CD4+ T cells were negatively isolated, with the TEMRA cells enriched by FACS.

Sequenced input: CD4+ T cells from PBMCs. This TCR was sampled from a human donor in good health. This rearrangement joins TRBV3-1 to TRBJ2-7; D ambiguous. CDR3 nucleotides: TGTGCCAGCAGCCAAGTATACAGTTCGTCCTACGAGCAGTACTTC. Its protein is CASSQVYSSSYEQYF.